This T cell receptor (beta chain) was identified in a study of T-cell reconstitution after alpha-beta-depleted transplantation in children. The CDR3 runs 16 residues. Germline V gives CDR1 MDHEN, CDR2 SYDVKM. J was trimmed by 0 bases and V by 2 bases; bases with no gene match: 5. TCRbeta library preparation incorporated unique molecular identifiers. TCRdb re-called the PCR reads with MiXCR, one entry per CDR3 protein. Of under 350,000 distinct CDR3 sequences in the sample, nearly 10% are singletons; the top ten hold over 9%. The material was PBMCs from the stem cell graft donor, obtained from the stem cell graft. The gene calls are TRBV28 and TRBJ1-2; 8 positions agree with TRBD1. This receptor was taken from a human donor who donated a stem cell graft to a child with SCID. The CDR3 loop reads CASSLSGTGSNYGYTF. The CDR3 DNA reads TGTGCCAGCAGTTTAAGCGGGACAGGATCTAACTATGGCTACACCTTC.